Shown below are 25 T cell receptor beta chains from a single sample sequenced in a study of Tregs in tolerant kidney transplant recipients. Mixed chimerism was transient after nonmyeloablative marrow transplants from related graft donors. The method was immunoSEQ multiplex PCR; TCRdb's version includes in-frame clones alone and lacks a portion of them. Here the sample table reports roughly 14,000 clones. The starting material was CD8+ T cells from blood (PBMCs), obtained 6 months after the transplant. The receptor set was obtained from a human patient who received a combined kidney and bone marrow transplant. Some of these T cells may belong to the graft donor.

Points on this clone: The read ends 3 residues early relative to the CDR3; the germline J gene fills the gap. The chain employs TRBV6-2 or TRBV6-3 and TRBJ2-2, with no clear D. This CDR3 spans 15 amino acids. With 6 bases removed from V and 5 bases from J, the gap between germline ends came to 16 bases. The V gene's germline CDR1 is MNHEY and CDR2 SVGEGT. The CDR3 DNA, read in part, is TGTGCCAGCAGCCAAAATAGGGTTCAAACCGGGGAG. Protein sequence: CASSQNRVQTGE. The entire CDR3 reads CASSQNRVQTGELFF.

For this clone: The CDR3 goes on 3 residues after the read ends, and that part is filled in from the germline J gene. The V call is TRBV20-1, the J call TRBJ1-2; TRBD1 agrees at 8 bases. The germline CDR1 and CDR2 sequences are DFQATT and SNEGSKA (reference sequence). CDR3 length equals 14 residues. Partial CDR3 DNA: TGCAGTGCTAGGGACAGGGAGGGAACTGGGGGC. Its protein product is CSARDREGTGG. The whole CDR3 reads CSARDREGTGGYTF.

CDR3 DNA, as far as it was read: TGTGCCACCAGACGGGACAGGGAGTGCGAG. Encoded protein: CATRRDRECE. The CDR3 in full is CATRRDRECEQYF. The chain combines TRBV7-9 with TRBJ2-7; 9 nucleotides line up with TRBD1. The CDR3 goes on 3 residues after the read ends, and that part is filled in from the germline J gene. V lost 10 bases and J lost 6; bases outside the gene matches: 10. Per the germline V gene, CDR1 is SEHNR and CDR2 is FQNEAQ (reference sequence). The CDR3 sequence is 13 residues long.

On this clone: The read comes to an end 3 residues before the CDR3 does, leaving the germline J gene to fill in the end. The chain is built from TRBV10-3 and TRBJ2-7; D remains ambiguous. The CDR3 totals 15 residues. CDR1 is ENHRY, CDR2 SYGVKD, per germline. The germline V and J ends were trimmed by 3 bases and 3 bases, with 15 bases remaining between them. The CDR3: CAISDPIEGFYEQYF. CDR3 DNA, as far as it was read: TGTGCCATCAGTGATCCCATTGAAGGGTTCTACGAG.

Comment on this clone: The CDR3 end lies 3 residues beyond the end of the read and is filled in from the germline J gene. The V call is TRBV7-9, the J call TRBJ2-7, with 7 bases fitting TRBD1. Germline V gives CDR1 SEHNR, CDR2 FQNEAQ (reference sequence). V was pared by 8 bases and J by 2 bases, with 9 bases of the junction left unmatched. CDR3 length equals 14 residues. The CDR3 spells CASHGTDTPYEQYF. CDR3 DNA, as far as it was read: TGTGCCAGCCACGGGACAGATACGCCCTACGAG.

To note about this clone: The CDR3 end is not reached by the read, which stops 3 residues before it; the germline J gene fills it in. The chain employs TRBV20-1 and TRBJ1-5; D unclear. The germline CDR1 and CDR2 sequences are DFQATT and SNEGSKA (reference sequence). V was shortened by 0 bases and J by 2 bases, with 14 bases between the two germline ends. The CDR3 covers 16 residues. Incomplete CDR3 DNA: TGCAGTGCTAGAGAAGTTCGGGGTGGGCGCAATCAGCCC. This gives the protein CSAREVRGGRNQP. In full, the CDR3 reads CSAREVRGGRNQPQHF.

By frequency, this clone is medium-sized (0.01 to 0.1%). The DNA read from the CDR3 is TGTGCCACCAGTGATTCACAGGGGTTTAGCACAGATACG. Translation gives CATSDSQGFSTDT. The entire CDR3 protein is CATSDSQGFSTDTQYF. This chain links TRBV24-1 with TRBJ2-3; TRBD1 matches 7 bases. The read ends 3 residues early relative to the CDR3; the germline J gene fills the gap. This CDR3 is 16 amino acids long. Germline lookup yields CDR1 KGHDR and CDR2 SFDVKD. V was clipped by 2 bases and J by 0 bases; unmatched bases: 4.

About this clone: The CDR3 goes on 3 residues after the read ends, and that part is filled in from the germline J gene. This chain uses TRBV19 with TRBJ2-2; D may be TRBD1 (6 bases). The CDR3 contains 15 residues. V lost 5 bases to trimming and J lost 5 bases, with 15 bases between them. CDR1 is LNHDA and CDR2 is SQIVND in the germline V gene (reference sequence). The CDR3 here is CASSLYRELTGELFF. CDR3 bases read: TGTGCCAGTAGTCTGTACAGGGAGTTAACCGGGGAG.

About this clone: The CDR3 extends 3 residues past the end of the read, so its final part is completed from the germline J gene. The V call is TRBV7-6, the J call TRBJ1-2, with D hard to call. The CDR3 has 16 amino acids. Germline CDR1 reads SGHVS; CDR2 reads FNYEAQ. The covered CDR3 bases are TGTGCCAGCAGCTCGTGGACTAGCGGGGTCACAGATACC. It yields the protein CASSSWTSGVTDT. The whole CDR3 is CASSSWTSGVTDTYTF.

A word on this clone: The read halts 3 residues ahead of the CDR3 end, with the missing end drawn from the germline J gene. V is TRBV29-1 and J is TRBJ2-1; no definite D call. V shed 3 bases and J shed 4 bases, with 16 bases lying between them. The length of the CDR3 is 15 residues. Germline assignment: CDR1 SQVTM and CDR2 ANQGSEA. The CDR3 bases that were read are TGCAGCGTTGAGTTGTTTGGGCAGTCGTACAATGAG. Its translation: CSVELFGQSYNE. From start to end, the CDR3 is CSVELFGQSYNEQFF.

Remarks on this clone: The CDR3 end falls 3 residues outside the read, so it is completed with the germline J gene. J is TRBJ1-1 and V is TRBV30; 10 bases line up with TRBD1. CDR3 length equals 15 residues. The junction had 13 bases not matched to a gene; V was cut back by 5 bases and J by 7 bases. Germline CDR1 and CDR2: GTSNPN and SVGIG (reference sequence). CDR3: CAWAPGTGENSEAFF. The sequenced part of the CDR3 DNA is TGTGCCTGGGCTCCCGGGACAGGGGAAAATAGTGAA.

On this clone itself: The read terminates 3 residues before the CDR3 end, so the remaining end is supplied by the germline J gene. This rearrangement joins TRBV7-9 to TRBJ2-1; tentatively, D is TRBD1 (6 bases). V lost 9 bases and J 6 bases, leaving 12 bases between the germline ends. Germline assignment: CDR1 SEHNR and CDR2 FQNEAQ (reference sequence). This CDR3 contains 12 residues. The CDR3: CASTMTGNEQFF. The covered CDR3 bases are TGTGCCAGTACTATGACAGGCAATGAG.

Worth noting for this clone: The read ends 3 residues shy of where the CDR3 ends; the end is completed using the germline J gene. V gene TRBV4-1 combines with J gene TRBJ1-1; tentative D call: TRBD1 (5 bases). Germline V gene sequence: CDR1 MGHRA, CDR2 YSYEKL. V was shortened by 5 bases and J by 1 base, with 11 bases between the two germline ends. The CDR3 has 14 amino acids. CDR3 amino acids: CASSEGQANTEAFF. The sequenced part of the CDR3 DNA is TGCGCCAGCAGCGAGGGGCAGGCGAACACTGAA.

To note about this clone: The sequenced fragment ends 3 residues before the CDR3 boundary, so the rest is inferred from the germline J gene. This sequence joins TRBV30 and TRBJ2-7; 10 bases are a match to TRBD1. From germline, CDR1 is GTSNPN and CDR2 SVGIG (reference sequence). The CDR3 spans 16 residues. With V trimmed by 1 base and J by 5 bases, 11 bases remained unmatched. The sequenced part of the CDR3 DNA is TGTGCCTGGAGTGGGGACAGGGGTCTCTTCCCTGACGAG. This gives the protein CAWSGDRGLFPDE. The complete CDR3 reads CAWSGDRGLFPDEQYF. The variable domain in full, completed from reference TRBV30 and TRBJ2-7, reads SQTIHQWPATLVQPVGSPLSLECTVEGTSNPNLYWYRQAAGRGLQLLFYSVGIGQISSEVPQNLSASRPQDRQFILSSKKLLLSDSGFYLCAWSGDRGLFPDEQYFGPGTRLTVT.

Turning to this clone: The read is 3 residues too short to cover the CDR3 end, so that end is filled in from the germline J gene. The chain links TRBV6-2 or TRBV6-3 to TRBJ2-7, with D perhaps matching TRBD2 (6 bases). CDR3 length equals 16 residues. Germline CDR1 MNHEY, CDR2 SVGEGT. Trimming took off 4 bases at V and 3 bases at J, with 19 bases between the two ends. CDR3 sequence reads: CASSSRPLGLHYEQYF. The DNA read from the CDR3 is TGTGCCAGCAGTTCCCGTCCCTTGGGACTCCACTACGAG.

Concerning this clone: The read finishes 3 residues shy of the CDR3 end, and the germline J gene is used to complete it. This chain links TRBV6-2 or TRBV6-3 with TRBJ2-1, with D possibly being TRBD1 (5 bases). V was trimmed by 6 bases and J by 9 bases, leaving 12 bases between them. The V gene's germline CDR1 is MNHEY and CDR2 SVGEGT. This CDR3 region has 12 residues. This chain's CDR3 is CASSFGHLEQFF. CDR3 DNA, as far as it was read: TGTGCCAGCAGCTTCGGACACCTTGAG.

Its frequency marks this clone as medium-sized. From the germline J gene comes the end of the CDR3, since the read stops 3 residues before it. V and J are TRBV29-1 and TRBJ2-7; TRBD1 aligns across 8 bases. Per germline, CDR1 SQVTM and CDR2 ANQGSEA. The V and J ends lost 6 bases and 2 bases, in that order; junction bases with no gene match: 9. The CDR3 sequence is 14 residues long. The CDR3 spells CSVTGQASPYEQYF. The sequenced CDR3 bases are TGCAGCGTGACGGGACAGGCATCGCCCTACGAG.

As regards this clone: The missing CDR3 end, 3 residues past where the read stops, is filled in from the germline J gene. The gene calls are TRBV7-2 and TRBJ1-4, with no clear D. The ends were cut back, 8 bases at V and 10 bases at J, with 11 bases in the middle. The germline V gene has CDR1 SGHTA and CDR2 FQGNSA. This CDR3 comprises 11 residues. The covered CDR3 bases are TGTGCCAGCCACCTCCCGGGAAAA. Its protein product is CASHLPGK. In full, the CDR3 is CASHLPGKLFF.

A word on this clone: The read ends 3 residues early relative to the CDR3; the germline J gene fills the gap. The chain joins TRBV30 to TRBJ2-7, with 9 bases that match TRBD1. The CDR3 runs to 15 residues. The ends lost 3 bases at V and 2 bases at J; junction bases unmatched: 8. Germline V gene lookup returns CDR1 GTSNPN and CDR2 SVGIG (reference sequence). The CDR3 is CAWSRTGANPYEQYF. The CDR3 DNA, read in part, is TGTGCCTGGAGCCGGACAGGGGCGAATCCCTACGAG.

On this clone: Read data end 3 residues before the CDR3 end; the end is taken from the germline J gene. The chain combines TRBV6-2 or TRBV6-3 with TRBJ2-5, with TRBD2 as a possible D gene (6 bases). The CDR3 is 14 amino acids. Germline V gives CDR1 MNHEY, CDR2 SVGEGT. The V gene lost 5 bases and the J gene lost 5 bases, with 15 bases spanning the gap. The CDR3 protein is CASSKLAVLETQYF. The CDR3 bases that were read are TGTGCCAGCAGTAAATTAGCGGTACTGGAGACC.

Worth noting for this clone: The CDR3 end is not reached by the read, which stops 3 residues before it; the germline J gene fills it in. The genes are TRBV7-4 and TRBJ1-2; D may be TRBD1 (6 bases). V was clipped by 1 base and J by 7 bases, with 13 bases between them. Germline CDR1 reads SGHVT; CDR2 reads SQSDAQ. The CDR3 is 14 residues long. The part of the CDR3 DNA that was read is TGTGCCAGCAGCTTAGGGAGGCAGGGGCTTGGC. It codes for CASSLGRQGLG. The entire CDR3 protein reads CASSLGRQGLGYTF.

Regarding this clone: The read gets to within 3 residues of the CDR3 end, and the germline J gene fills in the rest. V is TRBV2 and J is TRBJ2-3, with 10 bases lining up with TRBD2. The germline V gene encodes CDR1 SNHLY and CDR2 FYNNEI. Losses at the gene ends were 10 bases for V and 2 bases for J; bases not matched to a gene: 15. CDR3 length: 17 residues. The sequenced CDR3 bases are TGTGCCATCTCACATCGGGCTAGCGGGAGTTACACAGATACG. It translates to CAISHRASGSYTDT. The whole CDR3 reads CAISHRASGSYTDTQYF.

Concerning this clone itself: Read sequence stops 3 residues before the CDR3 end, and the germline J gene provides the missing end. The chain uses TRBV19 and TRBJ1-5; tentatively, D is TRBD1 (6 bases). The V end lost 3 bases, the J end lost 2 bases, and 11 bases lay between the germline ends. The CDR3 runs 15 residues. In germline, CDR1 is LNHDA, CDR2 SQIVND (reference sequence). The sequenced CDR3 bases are TGTGCCAGTAGTATCCTGCCAGGGGGCAATCAGCCC. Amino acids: CASSILPGGNQP. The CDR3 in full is CASSILPGGNQPQHF.

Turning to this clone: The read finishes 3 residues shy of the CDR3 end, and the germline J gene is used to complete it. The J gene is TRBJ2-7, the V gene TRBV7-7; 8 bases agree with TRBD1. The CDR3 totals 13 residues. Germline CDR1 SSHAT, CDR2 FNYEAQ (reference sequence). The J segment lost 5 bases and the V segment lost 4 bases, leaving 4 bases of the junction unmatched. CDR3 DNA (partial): TGTGCCAGCAGCTCAGGACAGGGCCACGAG. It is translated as CASSSGQGHE. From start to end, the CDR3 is CASSSGQGHEQYF. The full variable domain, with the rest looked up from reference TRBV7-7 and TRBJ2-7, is GAGVSQSPRYKVTKRGQDVTLRCDPISSHATLYWYQQALGQGPEFLTYFNYEAQPDKSGLPSDRFSAERPEGSISTLTIQRTEQRDSAMYRCASSSGQGHEQYFGPGTRLTVT.

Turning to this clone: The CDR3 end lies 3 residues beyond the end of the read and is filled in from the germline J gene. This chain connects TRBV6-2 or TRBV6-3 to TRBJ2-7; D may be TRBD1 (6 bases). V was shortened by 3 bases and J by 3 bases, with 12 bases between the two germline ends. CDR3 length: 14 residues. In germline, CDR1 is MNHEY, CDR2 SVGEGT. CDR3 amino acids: CASSYAGAGYEQYF. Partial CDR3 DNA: TGTGCCAGCAGTTATGCAGGGGCGGGCTACGAG.